This TCR beta chain is from a study of blood T cells in healthy people across ages. Comments on this clonotype: The antigen is undetermined. One end of the junction varies from germline; a read error may be responsible.

A second about 6 to 11 cycle PCR used barcoded and J-beta primers. Each cDNA molecule was tagged by a template-switch adaptor that had 12 random nucleotides. At least 3 million CDR3-containing paired-end reads were obtained per sample. TCRdb itself ran the 5' RACE reads through MiXCR, one entry per CDR3 protein. The sample lists around 1,800,000 distinct CDR3 sequences, about 39% occurring once. The V gene's germline CDR1 is LGHDT and CDR2 YNNKEL (reference sequence). The CDR3 contains 15 residues. Study-wide results and limits: Unsorted PBMCs blocked a conclusive comparison of naive and antigen-experienced cells. Diversity of TCR beta per million T cells declined in a roughly linear way with age.

The specimen was blood. This TCR was recovered from a human donor in good health. The V gene is TRBV3-1, the J gene TRBJ2-1, with a tentative D call TRBD2 (6 bases). The CDR3 region has the DNA TGTGCCAACAGCCAAGTCGGGGGTACGGTCAATGAGCAGTTCTTC. It codes for CANSQVGGTVNEQFF.